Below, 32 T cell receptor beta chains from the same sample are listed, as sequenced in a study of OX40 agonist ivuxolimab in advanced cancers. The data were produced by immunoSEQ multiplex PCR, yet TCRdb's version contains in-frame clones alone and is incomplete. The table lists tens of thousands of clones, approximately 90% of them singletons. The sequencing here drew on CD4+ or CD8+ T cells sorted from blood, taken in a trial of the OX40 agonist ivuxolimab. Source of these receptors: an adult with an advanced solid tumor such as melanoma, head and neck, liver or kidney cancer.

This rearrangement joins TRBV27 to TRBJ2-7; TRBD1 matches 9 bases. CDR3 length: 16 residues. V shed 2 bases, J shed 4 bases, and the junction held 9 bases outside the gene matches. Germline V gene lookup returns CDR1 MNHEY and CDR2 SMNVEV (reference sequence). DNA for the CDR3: TGTGCCAGCAGTTTAAAAGGGGGGGGGACAGGGTACGAGCAGTACTTC. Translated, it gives CASSLKGGGTGYEQYF.

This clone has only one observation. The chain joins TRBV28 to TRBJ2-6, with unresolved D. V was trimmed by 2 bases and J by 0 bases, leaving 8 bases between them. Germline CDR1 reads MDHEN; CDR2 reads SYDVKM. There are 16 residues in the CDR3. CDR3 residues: CASSLGILSGANVLTF. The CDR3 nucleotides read TGTGCCAGCAGTTTAGGGATCCTCTCTGGGGCCAACGTCCTGACTTTC.

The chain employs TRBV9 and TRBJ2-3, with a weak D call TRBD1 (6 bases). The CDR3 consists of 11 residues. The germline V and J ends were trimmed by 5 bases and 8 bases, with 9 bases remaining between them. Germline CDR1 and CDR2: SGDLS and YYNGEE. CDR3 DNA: TGTGCCAGCAGTGGGGGCTTTACGCAGTATTTT. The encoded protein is CASSGGFTQYF.

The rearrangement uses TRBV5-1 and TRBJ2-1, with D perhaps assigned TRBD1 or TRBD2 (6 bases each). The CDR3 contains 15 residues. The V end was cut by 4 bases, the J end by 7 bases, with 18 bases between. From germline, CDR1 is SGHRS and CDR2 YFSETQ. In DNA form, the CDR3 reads TGCGCCAGCAGCCCCCTAAGGGGGGAGATAAATGAGCAGTTCTTC. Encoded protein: CASSPLRGEINEQFF. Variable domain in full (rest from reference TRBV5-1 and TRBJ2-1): KAGVTQTPRYLIKTRGQQVTLSCSPISGHRSVSWYQQTPGQGLQFLFEYFSETQRNKGNFPGRFSGRQFSNSRSEMNVSTLELGDSALYLCASSPLRGEINEQFFGPGTRLTVL.

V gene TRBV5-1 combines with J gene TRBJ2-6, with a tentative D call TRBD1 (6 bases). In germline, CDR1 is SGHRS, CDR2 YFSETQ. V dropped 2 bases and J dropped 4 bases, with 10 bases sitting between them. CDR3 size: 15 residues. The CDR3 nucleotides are TGCGCCAGCAGCTTAGGGGGTACCGGGGCCAACGTCCTGACTTTC. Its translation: CASSLGGTGANVLTF.

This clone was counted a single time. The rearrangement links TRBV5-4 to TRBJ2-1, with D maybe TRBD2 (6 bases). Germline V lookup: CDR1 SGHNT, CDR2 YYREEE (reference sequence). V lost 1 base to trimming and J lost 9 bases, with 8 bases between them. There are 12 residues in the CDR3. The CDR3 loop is CASSLNSGEQFF. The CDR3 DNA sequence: TGTGCCAGCAGCTTGAATAGCGGTGAGCAGTTCTTC.

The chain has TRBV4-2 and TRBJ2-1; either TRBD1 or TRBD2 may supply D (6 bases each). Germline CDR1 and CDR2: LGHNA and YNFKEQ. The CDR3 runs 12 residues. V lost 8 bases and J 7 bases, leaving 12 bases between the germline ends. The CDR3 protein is CASAGEVNEQFF. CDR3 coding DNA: TGTGCCAGCGCAGGGGAGGTGAATGAGCAGTTCTTC.

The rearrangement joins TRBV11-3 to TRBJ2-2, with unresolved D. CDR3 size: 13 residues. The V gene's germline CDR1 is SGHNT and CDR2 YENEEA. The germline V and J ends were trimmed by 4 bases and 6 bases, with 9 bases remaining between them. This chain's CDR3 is CASSSSEPGELFF. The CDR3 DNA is TGTGCCAGCAGCTCATCCGAACCCGGGGAGCTGTTTTTT. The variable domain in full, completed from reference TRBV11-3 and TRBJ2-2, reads EAGVVQSPRYKIIEKKQPVAFWCNPISGHNTLYWYLQNLGQGPELLIRYENEEAVDDSQLPKDRFSAERLKGVDSTLKIQPAELGDSAVYLCASSSSEPGELFFGEGSRLTVL.

CDR3 sequence (DNA): TGTGCCAGCAGCCGAATACTAGGTGAGCAGTACTTC. It encodes CASSRILGEQYF. The V gene is TRBV5-6, the J gene TRBJ2-5, with D perhaps matching TRBD2 (5 bases). The germline V and J ends were trimmed by 4 bases and 11 bases, with 15 bases remaining between them. Germline loops: CDR1 SGHDT, CDR2 YYEEEE. CDR3 length equals 12 residues.

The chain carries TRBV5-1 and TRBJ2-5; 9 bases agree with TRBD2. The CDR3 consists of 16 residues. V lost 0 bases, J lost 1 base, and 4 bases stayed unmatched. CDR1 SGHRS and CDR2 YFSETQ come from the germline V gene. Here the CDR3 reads CASSLDPSGIQETQYF. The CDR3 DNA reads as TGCGCCAGCAGCTTGGACCCTAGCGGGATCCAAGAGACCCAGTACTTC.

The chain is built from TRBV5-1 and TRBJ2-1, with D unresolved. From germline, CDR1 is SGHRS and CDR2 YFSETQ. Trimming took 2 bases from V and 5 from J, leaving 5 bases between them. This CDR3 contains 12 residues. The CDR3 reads CASSFTNNEQFF. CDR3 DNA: TGCGCCAGCAGCTTCACAAACAATGAGCAGTTCTTC.

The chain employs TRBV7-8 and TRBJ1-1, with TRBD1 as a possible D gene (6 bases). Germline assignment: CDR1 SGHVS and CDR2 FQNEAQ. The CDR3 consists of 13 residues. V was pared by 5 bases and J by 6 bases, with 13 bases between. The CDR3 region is CASSADQGSEAFF. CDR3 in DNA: TGTGCCAGCAGCGCCGACCAGGGGTCTGAAGCTTTCTTT.

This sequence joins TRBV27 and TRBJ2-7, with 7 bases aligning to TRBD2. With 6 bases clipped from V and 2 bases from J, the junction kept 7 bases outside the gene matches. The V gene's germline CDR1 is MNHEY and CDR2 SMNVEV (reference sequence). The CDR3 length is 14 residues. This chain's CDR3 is CASSRLADAYEQYF. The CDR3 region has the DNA TGTGCCAGCAGCAGACTAGCAGACGCCTACGAGCAGTACTTC.

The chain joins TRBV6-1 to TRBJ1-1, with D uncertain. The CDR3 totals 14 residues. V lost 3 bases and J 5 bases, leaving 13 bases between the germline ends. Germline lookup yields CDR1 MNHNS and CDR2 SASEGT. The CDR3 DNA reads TGTGCCAGCAGTGAGTTTGGTAGGGAGACTGAAGCTTTCTTT. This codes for CASSEFGRETEAFF.

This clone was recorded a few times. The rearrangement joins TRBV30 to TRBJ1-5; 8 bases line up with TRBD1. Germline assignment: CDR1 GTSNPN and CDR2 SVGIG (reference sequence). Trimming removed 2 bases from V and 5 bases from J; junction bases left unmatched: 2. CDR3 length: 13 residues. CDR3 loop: CAWSPTGDQPQHF. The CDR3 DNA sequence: TGTGCCTGGAGTCCGACAGGGGATCAGCCCCAGCATTTT.

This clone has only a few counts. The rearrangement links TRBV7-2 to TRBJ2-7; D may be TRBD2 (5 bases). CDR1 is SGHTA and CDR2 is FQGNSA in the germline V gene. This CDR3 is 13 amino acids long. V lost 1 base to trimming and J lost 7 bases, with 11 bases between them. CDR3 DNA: TGTGCCAGCAGCTTAGTACCCGGGAATGAGCAGTACTTC. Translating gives CASSLVPGNEQYF.

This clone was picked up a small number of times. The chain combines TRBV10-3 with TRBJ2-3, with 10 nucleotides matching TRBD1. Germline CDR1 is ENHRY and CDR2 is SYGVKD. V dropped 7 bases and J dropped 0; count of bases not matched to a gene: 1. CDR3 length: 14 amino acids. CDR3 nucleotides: TGTGCCATCATGGGACAGGGGAGCACAGATACGCAGTATTTT. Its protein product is CAIMGQGSTDTQYF.

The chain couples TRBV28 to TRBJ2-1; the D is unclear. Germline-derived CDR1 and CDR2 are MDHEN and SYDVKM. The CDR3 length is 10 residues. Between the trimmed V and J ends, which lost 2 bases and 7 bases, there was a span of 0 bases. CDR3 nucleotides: TGTGCCAGCAGTTTAAATGAGCAGTTCTTC. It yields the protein CASSLNEQFF.

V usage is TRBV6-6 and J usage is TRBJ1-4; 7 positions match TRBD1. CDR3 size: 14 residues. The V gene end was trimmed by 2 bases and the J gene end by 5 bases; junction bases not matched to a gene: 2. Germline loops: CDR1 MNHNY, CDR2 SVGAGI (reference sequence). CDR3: CASSYGQANEKLFF. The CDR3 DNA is TGTGCCAGCAGTTACGGACAGGCCAATGAAAAACTGTTTTTT.

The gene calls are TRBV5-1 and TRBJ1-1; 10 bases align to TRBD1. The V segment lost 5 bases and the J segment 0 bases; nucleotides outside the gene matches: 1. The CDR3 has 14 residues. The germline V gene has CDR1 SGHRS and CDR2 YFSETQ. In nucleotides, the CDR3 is TGCGCCAGCAGGGGACAGGGGATGAACACTGAAGCTTTCTTT. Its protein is CASRGQGMNTEAFF.

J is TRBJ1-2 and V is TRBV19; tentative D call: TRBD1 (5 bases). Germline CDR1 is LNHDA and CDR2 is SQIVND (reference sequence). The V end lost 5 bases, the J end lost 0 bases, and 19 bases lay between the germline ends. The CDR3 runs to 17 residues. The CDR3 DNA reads TGTGCCAGTAGTCGTGACAGTCTCAGGGTTGCTAACTATGGCTACACCTTC. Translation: CASSRDSLRVANYGYTF. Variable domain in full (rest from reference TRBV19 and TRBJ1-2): DGGITQSPKYLFRKEGQNVTLSCEQNLNHDAMYWYRQDPGQGLRLIYYSQIVNDFQKGDIAEGYSVSREKKESFPLTVTSAQKNPTAFYLCASSRDSLRVANYGYTFGSGTRLTVV.

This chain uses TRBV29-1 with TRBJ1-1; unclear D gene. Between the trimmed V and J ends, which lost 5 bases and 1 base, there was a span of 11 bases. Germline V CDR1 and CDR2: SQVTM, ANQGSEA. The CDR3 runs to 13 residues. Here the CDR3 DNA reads TGCAGCGTTCGACATAAATGGAACACTGAAGCTTTCTTT. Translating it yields CSVRHKWNTEAFF.

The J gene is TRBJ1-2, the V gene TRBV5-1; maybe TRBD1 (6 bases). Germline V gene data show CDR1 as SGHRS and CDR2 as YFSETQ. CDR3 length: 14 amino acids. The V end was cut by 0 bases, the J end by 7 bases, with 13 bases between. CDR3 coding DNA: TGCGCCAGCAGCTTGGGCAGGGGTGGAGGTGGCTACACCTTC. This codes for CASSLGRGGGGYTF.

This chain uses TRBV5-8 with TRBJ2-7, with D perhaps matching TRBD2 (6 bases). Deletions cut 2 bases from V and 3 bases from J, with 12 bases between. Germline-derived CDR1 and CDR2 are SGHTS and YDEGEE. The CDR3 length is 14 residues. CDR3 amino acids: CASSFPGVGYEQYF. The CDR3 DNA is TGTGCCAGCAGCTTCCCGGGGGTGGGCTACGAGCAGTACTTC.

The CDR3 DNA follows: TGTGCCAGCAGTCGGACCGTTTTGAATAACTATGGCTACACCTTC. Translated, it gives CASSRTVLNNYGYTF. The rearrangement joins TRBV28 to TRBJ1-2, with D hard to call. Germline V gene data show CDR1 as MDHEN and CDR2 as SYDVKM. There are 15 residues in the CDR3. V was shortened by 5 bases and J by 1 base, with 14 bases between the two germline ends.

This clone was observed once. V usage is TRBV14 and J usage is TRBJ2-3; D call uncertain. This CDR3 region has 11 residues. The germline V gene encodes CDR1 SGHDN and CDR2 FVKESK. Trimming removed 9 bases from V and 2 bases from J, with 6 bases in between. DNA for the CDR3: TGTGCCAGTTCCGTCACAGATACGCAGTATTTT. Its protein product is CASSVTDTQYF.

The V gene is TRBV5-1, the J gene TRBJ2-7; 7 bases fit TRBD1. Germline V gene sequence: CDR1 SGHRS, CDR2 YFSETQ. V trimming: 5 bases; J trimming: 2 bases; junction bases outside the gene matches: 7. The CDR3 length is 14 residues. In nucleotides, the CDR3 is TGCGCCAGCAGATACGGGACAGACACCTACGAGCAGTACTTC. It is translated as CASRYGTDTYEQYF.

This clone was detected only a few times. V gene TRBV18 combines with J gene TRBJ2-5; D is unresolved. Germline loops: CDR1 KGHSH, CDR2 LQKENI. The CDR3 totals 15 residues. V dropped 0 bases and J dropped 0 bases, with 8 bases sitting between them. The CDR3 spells CASSPPSPNQETQYF. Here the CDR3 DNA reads TGTGCCAGCTCACCACCTTCCCCCAACCAAGAGACCCAGTACTTC.

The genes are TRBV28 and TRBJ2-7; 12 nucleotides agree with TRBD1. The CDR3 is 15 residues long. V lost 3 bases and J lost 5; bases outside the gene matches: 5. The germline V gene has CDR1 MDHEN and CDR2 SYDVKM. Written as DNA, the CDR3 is TGTGCCAGCAGTTTGACCGGGACAGGGGGCAACGAGCAGTACTTC. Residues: CASSLTGTGGNEQYF.

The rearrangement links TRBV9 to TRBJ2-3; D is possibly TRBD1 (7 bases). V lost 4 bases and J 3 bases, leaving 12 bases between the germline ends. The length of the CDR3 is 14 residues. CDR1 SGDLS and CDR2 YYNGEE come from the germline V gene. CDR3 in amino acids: CASSPAGGTDTQYF. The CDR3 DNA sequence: TGTGCCAGCAGCCCAGCAGGGGGGACAGATACGCAGTATTTT. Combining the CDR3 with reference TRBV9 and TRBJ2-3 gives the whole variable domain DSGVTQTPKHLITATGQRVTLRCSPRSGDLSVYWYQQSLDQGLQFLIQYYNGEERAKGNILERFSAQQFPDLHSELNLSSLELGDSALYFCASSPAGGTDTQYFGPGTRLTVL.

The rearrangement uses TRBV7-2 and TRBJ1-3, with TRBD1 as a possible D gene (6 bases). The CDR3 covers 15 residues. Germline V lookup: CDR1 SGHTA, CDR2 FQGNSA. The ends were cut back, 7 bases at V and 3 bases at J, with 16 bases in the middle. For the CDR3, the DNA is TGTGCCAGCAACCCGGGGGGCGCGATTGGAAACACCATATATTTT. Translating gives CASNPGGAIGNTIYF. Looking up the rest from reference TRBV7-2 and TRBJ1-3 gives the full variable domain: GAGVSQSPSNKVTEKGKDVELRCDPISGHTALYWYRQSLGQGLEFLIYFQGNSAPDKSGLPSDRFSAERTGGSVSTLTIQRTQQEDSAVYLCASNPGGAIGNTIYFGEGSWLTVV.

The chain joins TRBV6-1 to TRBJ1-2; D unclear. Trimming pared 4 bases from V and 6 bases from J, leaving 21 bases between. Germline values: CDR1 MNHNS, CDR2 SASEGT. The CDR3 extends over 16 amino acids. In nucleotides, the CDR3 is TGTGCCAGCAGTGCGTCTCAGACGGGTAAGGAAGATGGCTACACCTTC. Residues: CASSASQTGKEDGYTF.